A selection of T cell receptor beta chains follows, all from one sample in a study of response to subunit inactivated influenza vaccine. TCRdb re-called the RT-PCR reads with MiXCR, one entry per CDR3 protein. The sample contains about 780,000 distinct CDR3 sequences, around 20% of which appear only once. This material consisted of PBMCs from blood, taken more than 4 days after vaccination. These receptors were obtained from a man over 45 who received an inactivated influenza vaccine. The conserved cysteine and the conserved F or W are not part of the CDR3 here.

v_call,j_call,cdr3_aa
TRBV21-1,TRBJ2-1,LPPATRGNEQF
TRBV7-9,TRBJ1-4,ASSLAQGTNEKLF
TRBV20-1,TRBJ2-3,SARVDLMSTDTQY
TRBV6-4,TRBJ2-3,ASSTSGGAGDTQY
TRBV28,TRBJ2-7,ASTHPRHIYEQY
TRBV29-1,TRBJ1-4,SARGEKLF
TRBV12-3/TRBV12-4,TRBJ1-1,ASSSTIGTTNTEAF
TRBV7-2,TRBJ2-7,ASSLVRATYEQY
TRBV20-1,TRBJ2-3,SARDQLATDTQY
TRBV3-1,TRBJ2-4,ASSPREGLAKNIQY
TRBV20-1,TRBJ2-1,SARTPGQGYNEQF
TRBV29-1,TRBJ2-3,SVEDWRASDTQY
TRBV12-3/TRBV12-4,TRBJ2-1,ASSLFQRGGNEQF
TRBV29-1,TRBJ2-1,SVEEGQINEQF
TRBV12-3/TRBV12-4,TRBJ2-7,ASMTSGAYEQY
TRBV10-3,TRBJ2-1,AISDRGGYNEQF
TRBV24-1,TRBJ2-5,ATSDLMFGGQETQY